This T cell receptor beta chain was obtained from a study of cytomegalovirus exposure and HLA in healthy donors. This CDR3 region has 15 residues. V shed 0 bases and J shed 6 bases, with 15 bases lying between them. The germline gives CDR1 MNHNY, CDR2 SVGAGI (reference sequence). The study ran its PCR with 60 Vbeta and 13 Jbeta primers. Per the study methods: Tens of millions of unique TCR beta chains, 9 million to 11 million shared, were counted in a later analysis. Assay used: immunoSEQ multiplex PCR; TCRdb lists only in-frame clones, some missing. V and J calls and clone size follow that table, whereas D and trimming were derived from the DNA. The sample consists of 150,000 to 200,000 clones, 82% of them appearing once. General observations from the study: TCR beta V segments were, for the most part, productive about 87% or about 30% of the time in an earlier analysis. Cytomegalovirus association was assigned to about 150 TCR beta chains.

For this clone: Antigen specificity is unknown.

The chain joins TRBV6-6 to TRBJ2-7, with D possibly being TRBD2 (6 bases). This TCR was recovered from a girl between 2 and 10 years old in good health and CMV-seropositive. Material: PBMCs. CDR3 DNA: TGTGCCAGCAGTTACTCGAAACTAGCCCCAACCGAGCAGTACTTC. The encoded protein is CASSYSKLAPTEQYF.